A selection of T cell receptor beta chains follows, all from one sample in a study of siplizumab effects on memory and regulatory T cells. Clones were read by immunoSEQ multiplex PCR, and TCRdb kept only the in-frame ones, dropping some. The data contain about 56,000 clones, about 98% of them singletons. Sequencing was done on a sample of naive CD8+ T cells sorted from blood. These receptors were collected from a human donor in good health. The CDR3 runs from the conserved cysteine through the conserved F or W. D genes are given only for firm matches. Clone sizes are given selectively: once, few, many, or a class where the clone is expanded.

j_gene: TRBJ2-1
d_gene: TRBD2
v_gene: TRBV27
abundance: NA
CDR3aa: CASSAPRNRLAGTTEQFF
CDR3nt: TGTGCCAGCAGTGCACCAAGGAATAGGCTAGCGGGAACTACTGAGCAGTTCTTC

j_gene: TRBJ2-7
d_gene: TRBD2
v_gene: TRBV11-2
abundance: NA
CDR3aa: CASSLAQPTSGIYEQYF
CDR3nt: TGTGCCAGCAGCTTAGCCCAGCCAACTAGCGGTATCTACGAGCAGTACTTC

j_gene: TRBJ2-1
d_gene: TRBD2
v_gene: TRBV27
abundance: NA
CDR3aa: CASTTYSPGLAGANYNEQFF
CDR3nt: TGTGCCAGCACCACTTATTCACCGGGACTAGCGGGGGCCAACTACAATGAGCAGTTCTTC

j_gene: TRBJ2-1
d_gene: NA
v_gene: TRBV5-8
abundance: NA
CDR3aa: CASSLGPYNEQFF
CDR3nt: TGTGCCAGCAGCTTGGGGCCCTACAATGAGCAGTTCTTC

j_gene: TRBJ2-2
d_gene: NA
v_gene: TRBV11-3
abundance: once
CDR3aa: CASSRSTATGNANTGELFF
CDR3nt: TGTGCCAGCAGCCGATCGACAGCAACAGGCAACGCGAACACCGGGGAGCTGTTTTTT

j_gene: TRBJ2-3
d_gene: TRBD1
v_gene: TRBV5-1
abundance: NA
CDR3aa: CASSVTGGVIADTQYF
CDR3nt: TGCGCCAGCAGCGTCACAGGGGGCGTAATCGCAGATACGCAGTATTTT

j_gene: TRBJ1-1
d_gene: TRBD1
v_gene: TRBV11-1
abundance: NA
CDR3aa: CASRADRANTEAFF
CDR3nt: TGTGCCAGCAGGGCGGACAGGGCGAACACTGAAGCTTTCTTT

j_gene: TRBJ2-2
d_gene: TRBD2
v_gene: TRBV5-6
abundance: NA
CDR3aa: CASSSGLAGKLTGELFF
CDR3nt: TGTGCCAGCAGCTCGGGACTAGCGGGAAAATTGACCGGGGAGCTGTTTTTT

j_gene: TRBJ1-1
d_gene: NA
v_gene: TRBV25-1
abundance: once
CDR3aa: CASSESVYKNTEAFF
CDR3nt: TGTGCCAGCAGTGAAAGTGTGTACAAGAACACTGAAGCTTTCTTT

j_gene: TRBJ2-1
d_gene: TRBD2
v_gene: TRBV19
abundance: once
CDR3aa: CASSIGSSGRFFDEQFF
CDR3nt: TGTGCCAGTAGTATAGGGTCTAGCGGGAGATTCTTCGATGAGCAGTTCTTC

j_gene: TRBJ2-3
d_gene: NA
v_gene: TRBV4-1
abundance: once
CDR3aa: CASSPGLVSTDTQYF
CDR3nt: TGCGCCAGCAGCCCCGGACTGGTAAGCACAGATACGCAGTATTTT

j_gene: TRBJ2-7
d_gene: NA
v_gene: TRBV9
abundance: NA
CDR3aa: CASSVGGLVYEQYF
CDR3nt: TGTGCCAGCAGCGTAGGGGGACTTGTCTACGAGCAGTACTTC